These T cell receptor beta chains were read from a single sample in a study of human T cells and chemical hapten exposure. A single record per CDR3 protein comes from TCRdb applying MiXCR to the RACE reads. The table records some 43,000 distinct CDR3 sequences, just under 4% of them present only once. The source was whole blood, collected in connection with sensitization to the hapten diphenylcyclopropenone (DPC). The origin of the receptors is a man between 50 and 59 years old with alopecia areata. Some clones in this sample may be carry-over from other donors' samples. CDR3s include the opening cysteine and the closing phenylalanine or tryptophan. Fields, in order: clone size, V gene, D gene, J gene, CDR3 protein, CDR3 DNA. A D gene is named only where the DNA matches it firmly. A row's size may be missing; if present it is once, few, many or a size class.

clone size: many; V gene: TRBV27; D gene: TRBD2; J gene: TRBJ2-5; CDR3 protein: CASSLAGEQETQYF; CDR3 DNA: TGTGCCAGCAGTTTAGCGGGAGAGCAAGAGACCCAGTACTTC
clone size: many; V gene: TRBV20-1; D gene: .; J gene: TRBJ2-3; CDR3 protein: CSARDLGTDTQYF; CDR3 DNA: TGCAGTGCTAGAGATCTCGGCACAGATACGCAGTATTTT
clone size: .; V gene: TRBV5-1; D gene: .; J gene: TRBJ2-7; CDR3 protein: CASSLAVAGNNEQYF; CDR3 DNA: TGCGCCAGCAGCTTGGCCGTGGCAGGGAATAACGAGCAGTACTTC
clone size: many; V gene: TRBV7-8; D gene: .; J gene: TRBJ1-1; CDR3 protein: CASSLVGRDTEAFF; CDR3 DNA: TGTGCCAGCAGCTTAGTGGGTAGGGACACTGAAGCTTTCTTT
clone size: many; V gene: TRBV10-3; D gene: .; J gene: TRBJ1-2; CDR3 protein: CAISESSGSGYTF; CDR3 DNA: TGTGCCATCAGTGAGTCGTCGGGAAGCGGCTACACCTTC
clone size: many; V gene: TRBV20-1; D gene: TRBD1; J gene: TRBJ1-5; CDR3 protein: CSARSPDRDSNQPQHF; CDR3 DNA: TGCAGTGCTAGATCGCCCGACAGGGATAGCAATCAGCCCCAGCATTTT
clone size: many; V gene: TRBV27; D gene: .; J gene: TRBJ2-1; CDR3 protein: CASSNGADEQFF; CDR3 DNA: TGTGCCAGCAGCAACGGGGCAGATGAGCAGTTCTTC
clone size: many; V gene: TRBV6-2/TRBV6-3; D gene: .; J gene: TRBJ2-7; CDR3 protein: CASSRYSSYEQYF; CDR3 DNA: TGTGCCAGCAGTAGGTACTCCTCCTACGAGCAGTACTTC
clone size: many; V gene: TRBV11-2; D gene: .; J gene: TRBJ2-2; CDR3 protein: CASSSQPGRGELFF; CDR3 DNA: TGTGCCAGCAGCTCTCAACCGGGACGCGGGGAGCTGTTTTTT
clone size: many; V gene: TRBV12-3/TRBV12-4; D gene: .; J gene: TRBJ2-1; CDR3 protein: CASSGGVYNEQFF; CDR3 DNA: TGTGCCAGCAGCGGAGGGGTCTACAATGAGCAGTTCTTC
clone size: many; V gene: TRBV29-1; D gene: .; J gene: TRBJ1-4; CDR3 protein: CSVDLGIGEKLFF; CDR3 DNA: TGCAGCGTTGATCTCGGGATTGGTGAAAAACTGTTTTTT
clone size: many; V gene: TRBV24-1; D gene: .; J gene: TRBJ1-1; CDR3 protein: CATSGSMNTEAFF; CDR3 DNA: TGTGCCACCAGTGGTTCAATGAACACTGAAGCTTTCTTT
clone size: many; V gene: TRBV7-6; D gene: TRBD2; J gene: TRBJ2-3; CDR3 protein: CASSPGSGVSTDTQYF; CDR3 DNA: TGTGCCAGCAGCCCAGGGAGCGGGGTTAGCACAGATACGCAGTATTTT
clone size: .; V gene: TRBV30; D gene: TRBD1; J gene: TRBJ2-7; CDR3 protein: CASGQNYEQYF; CDR3 DNA: TGTGCCTCGGGACAGAACTACGAGCAGTACTTC
clone size: many; V gene: TRBV12-3/TRBV12-4; D gene: TRBD2; J gene: TRBJ2-5; CDR3 protein: CASSGGLAGGETQYF; CDR3 DNA: TGTGCCAGCAGCGGGGGACTAGCGGGAGGAGAGACCCAGTACTTC
clone size: many; V gene: TRBV30; D gene: .; J gene: TRBJ2-3; CDR3 protein: CAWGRQITDTQYF; CDR3 DNA: TGTGCCTGGGGGAGACAAATAACAGATACGCAGTATTTT
clone size: many; V gene: TRBV6-1; D gene: .; J gene: TRBJ2-1; CDR3 protein: CASSEQGRNEQFF; CDR3 DNA: TGTGCCAGCAGTGAACAGGGTAGGAATGAGCAGTTCTTC
clone size: many; V gene: TRBV27; D gene: .; J gene: TRBJ1-5; CDR3 protein: CASSLAAGYQPQHF; CDR3 DNA: TGTGCCAGCAGTTTGGCGGCAGGGTACCAGCCCCAGCATTTT
clone size: many; V gene: TRBV10-1; D gene: .; J gene: TRBJ1-5; CDR3 protein: CASSEGQRQPQHF; CDR3 DNA: TGCGCCAGCAGTGAAGGGCAACGCCAGCCCCAGCATTTT
clone size: many; V gene: TRBV20-1; D gene: .; J gene: TRBJ2-3; CDR3 protein: CSASGDPDTQYF; CDR3 DNA: TGCAGTGCCTCAGGGGACCCAGATACGCAGTATTTT
clone size: many; V gene: TRBV5-1; D gene: TRBD1; J gene: TRBJ2-5; CDR3 protein: CASSETGGRETQYF; CDR3 DNA: TGCGCCAGCAGCGAAACAGGGGGCAGAGAGACCCAGTACTTC
clone size: .; V gene: TRBV2; D gene: .; J gene: TRBJ2-1; CDR3 protein: CASKTSLYNEQFF; CDR3 DNA: TGTGCCAGCAAGACTTCACTCTACAATGAGCAGTTCTTC
clone size: many; V gene: TRBV29-1; D gene: .; J gene: TRBJ2-7; CDR3 protein: CSVVSTADLYEQYF; CDR3 DNA: TGCAGCGTTGTTTCCACCGCCGACCTTTACGAGCAGTACTTC
clone size: many; V gene: TRBV18; D gene: TRBD1; J gene: TRBJ1-5; CDR3 protein: CASSPRQGHQPQHF; CDR3 DNA: TGTGCCAGCTCACCACGACAGGGCCATCAGCCCCAGCATTTT
clone size: many; V gene: TRBV6-1; D gene: TRBD2; J gene: TRBJ2-7; CDR3 protein: CASSDTGGPYEQYF; CDR3 DNA: TGTGCCAGCAGTGATACGGGAGGGCCTTACGAGCAGTACTTC
clone size: few; V gene: TRBV7-2; D gene: TRBD1; J gene: TRBJ1-5; CDR3 protein: CASSPKTGAWNQPQHF; CDR3 DNA: TGTGCCAGCAGCCCAAAGACAGGGGCTTGGAATCAGCCCCAGCATTTT
clone size: many; V gene: TRBV28; D gene: .; J gene: TRBJ1-1; CDR3 protein: CASSLVGNTEAFF; CDR3 DNA: TGTGCCAGCAGTTTAGTGGGGAACACTGAAGCTTTCTTT